This T cell receptor (beta chain) is drawn from a study of Graves' ophthalmopathy and Graves' hyperthyroidism. Diagnosis was based on clinical symptoms, serum thyroxine, TRAb, thyroid ultrasound and orbital computed tomography. As the starting material, more than 7.5 ml of fresh peripheral blood yielded the PBMCs. This clonotype was observed many times. RNA transcripts served as template for amplifying TCR beta CDR3 sequences. HTBI primers served in a first-round RT-PCR, which a second-round multiplex PCR followed. TCRdb re-analysed the multiplex PCR reads in MiXCR, keeping a single row per CDR3 protein. Here the sample spans under 800,000 distinct CDR3 sequences, 22% being singletons. Germline lookup yields CDR1 LNHNV and CDR2 YYDKDF (reference sequence). The CDR3 loop spans 16 amino acids. V was clipped by 0 bases and J by 1 base, with 10 bases between them.

The specimen was peripheral blood. The clonotype comes from a woman in her late teens or twenties with stable Graves' hyperthyroidism. Some clones in this sample may be carry-over from other donors' samples. This chain uses TRBV15 with TRBJ1-5; D is uncertain. The CDR3 nucleotides are TGTGCCACCAGCAGAGATCGTTTTGGAAGCAATCAGCCCCAGCATTTT. Protein: CATSRDRFGSNQPQHF.